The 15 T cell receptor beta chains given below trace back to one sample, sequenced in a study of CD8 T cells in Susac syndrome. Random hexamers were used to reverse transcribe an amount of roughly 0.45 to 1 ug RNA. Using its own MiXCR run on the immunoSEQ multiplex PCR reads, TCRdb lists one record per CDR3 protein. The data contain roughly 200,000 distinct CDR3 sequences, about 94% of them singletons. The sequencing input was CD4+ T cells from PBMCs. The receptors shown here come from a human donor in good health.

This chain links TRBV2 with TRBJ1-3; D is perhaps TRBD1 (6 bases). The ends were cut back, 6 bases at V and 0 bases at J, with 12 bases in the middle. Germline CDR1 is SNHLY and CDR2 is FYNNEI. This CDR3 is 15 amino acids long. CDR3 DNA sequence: TGTGCCAGCAGGGGGGCCAGGGGCTCTGGAAACACCATATATTTT. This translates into CASRGARGSGNTIYF. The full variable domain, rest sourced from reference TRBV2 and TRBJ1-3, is EPEVTQTPSHQVTQMGQEVILRCVPISNHLYFYWYRQILGQKVEFLVSFYNNEISEKSEIFDDQFSVERPDGSNFTLKIRSTKLEDSAMYFCASRGARGSGNTIYFGEGSWLTVV.

Here the CDR3 DNA reads TGTGCCAGCAGAGGACTAGCGGACAATGAGCAGTTCTTC. It specifies CASRGLADNEQFF. The chain couples TRBV27 to TRBJ2-1; 10 bases are shared with TRBD2. Trimming removed 6 bases from V and 5 bases from J; junction bases left unmatched: 1. This CDR3 has 13 amino acids. The germline CDR1 and CDR2 sequences are MNHEY and SMNVEV (reference sequence).

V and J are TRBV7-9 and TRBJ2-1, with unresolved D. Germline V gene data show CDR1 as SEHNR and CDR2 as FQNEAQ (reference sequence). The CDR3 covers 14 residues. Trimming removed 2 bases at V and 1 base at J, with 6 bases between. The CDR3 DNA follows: TGTGCCAGCAGCTTAATAGAATCCTACAATGAGCAGTTCTTC. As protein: CASSLIESYNEQFF.

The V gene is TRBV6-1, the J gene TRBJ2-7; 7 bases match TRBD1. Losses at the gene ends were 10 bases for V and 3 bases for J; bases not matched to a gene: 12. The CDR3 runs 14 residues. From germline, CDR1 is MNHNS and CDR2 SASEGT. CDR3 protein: CATRGAGGYYEQYF. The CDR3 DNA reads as TGTGCCACTCGGGGAGCAGGGGGTTACTACGAGCAGTACTTC.

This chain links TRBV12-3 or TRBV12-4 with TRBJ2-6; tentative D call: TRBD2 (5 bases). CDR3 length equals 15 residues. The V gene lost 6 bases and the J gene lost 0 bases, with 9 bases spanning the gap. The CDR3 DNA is TGTGCCAGCAGAAAAGGAGGCTCTGGGGCCAACGTCCTGACTTTC. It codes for CASRKGGSGANVLTF.

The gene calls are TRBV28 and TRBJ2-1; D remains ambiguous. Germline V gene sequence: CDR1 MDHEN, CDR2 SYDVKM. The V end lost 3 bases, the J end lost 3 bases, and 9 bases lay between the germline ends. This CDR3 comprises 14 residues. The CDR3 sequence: CASSFDRSYNEQFF. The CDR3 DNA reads TGTGCCAGCAGTTTCGACCGAAGCTACAATGAGCAGTTCTTC.

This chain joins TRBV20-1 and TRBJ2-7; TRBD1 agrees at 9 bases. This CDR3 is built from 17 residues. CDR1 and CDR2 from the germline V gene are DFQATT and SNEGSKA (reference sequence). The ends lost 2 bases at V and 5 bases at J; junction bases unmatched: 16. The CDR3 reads CSARLLSGQGKSNEQYF. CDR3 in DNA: TGCAGTGCTAGACTCCTCTCGGGACAGGGTAAATCCAACGAGCAGTACTTC.

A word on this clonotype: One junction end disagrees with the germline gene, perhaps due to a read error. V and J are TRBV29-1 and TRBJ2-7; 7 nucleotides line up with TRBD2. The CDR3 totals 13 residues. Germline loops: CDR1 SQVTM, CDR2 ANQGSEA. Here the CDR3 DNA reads TGCAGCGTCACCGGGACTACCTCCTATGAGCAGTACTTC. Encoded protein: CSVTGTTSYEQYF.

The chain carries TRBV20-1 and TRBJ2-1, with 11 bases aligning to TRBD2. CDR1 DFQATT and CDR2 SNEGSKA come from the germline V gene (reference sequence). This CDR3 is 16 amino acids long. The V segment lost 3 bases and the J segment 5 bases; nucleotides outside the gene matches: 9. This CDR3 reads CSARASGRKTNNEQFF. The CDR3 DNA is TGCAGTGCTAGGGCTAGCGGGAGGAAAACTAACAATGAGCAGTTCTTC.

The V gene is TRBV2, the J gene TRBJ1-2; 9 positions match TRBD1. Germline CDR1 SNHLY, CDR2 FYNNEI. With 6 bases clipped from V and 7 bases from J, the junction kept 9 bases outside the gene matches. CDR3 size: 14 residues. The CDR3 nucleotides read TGTGCCAGCAGGATACAGGGGGCGCTTTCTGGCTACACCTTC. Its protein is CASRIQGALSGYTF.

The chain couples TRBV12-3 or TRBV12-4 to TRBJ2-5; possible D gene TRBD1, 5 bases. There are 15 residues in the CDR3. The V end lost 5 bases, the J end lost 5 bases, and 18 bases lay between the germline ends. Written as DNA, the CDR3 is TGTGCCAGCAGTCCCCGGACACGCGGAAGGGAGACCCAGTACTTC. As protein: CASSPRTRGRETQYF.

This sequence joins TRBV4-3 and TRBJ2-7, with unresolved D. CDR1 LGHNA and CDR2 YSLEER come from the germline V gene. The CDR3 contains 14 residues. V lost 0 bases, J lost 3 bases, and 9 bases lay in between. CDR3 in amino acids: CASSQEPEHYEQYF. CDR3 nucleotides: TGCGCCAGCAGCCAAGAGCCAGAACACTACGAGCAGTACTTC.

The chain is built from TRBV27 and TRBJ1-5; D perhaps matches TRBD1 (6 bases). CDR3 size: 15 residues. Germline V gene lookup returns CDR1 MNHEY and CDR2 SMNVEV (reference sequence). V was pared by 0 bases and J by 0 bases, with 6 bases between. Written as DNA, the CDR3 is TGTGCCAGCAGTTTATCACAGGGTAGCAATCAGCCCCAGCATTTT. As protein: CASSLSQGSNQPQHF.

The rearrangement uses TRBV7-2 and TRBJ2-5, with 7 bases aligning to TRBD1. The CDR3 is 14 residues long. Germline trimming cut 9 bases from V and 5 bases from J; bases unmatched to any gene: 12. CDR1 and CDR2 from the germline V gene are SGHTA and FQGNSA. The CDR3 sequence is CASSAGGGRETQYF. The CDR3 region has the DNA TGTGCCAGTTCAGCAGGGGGTGGGCGTGAGACCCAGTACTTC.

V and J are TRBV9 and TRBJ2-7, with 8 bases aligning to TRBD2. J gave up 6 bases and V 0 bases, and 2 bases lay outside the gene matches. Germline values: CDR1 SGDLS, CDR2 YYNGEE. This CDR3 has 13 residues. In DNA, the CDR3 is TGTGCCAGCAGCGTAGGTCTAGCGGGCGAGCAGTACTTC. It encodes CASSVGLAGEQYF.